This TCR beta chain is from a study of blood T cell repertoires in COVID-19. Study context: Whether acute or convalescent, the COVID-19 samples came from the United States, Italy and Spain.

TCRdb keeps only in-frame clones here, not all; method: immunoSEQ multiplex PCR. The sample records more than 400,000 clones, about nine tenths being singletons. Per the germline V gene, CDR1 is SGHNT and CDR2 is YYREEE (reference sequence). This CDR3 is 15 amino acids long. V was clipped by 2 bases and J by 2 bases; unmatched bases: 6. The chain is built from TRBV5-4 and TRBJ1-2; the match to TRBD1 covers 7 bases. The specimen sequenced was PBMCs or T cells enriched from blood (not recorded which). This TCR was sampled from a man aged 18 to 29 who had recovered from COVID-19. As DNA, the CDR3 is TGTGCCAGCAGCTTATTTCCGGGACAGAACTATGGCTACACCTTC. Its protein product is CASSLFPGQNYGYTF. Complete variable domain (other parts from reference TRBV5-4 and TRBJ1-2): ETGVTQSPTHLIKTRGQQVTLRCSSQSGHNTVSWYQQALGQGPQFIFQYYREEENGRGNFPPRFSGLQFPNYSSELNVNALELDDSALYLCASSLFPGQNYGYTFGSGTRLTVV.